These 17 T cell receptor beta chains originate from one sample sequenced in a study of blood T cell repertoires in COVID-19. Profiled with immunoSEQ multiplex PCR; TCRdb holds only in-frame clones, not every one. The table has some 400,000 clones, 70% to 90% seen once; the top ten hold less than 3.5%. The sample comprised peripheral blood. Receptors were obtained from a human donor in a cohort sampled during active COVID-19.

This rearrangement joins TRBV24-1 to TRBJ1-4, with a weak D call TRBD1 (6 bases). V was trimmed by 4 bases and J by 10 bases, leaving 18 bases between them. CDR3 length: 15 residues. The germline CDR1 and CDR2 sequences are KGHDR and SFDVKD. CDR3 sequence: CATSDPLTGGSKLFF. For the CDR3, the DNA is TGTGCCACCAGTGACCCGTTGACAGGCGGTTCAAAACTGTTTTTT.

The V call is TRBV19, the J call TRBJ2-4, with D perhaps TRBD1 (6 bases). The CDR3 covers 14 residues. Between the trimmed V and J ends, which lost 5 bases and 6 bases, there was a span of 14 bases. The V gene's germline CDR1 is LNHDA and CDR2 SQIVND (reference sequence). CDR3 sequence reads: CASSFLGAGNIQYF. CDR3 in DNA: TGTGCCAGTAGTTTCTTGGGGGCTGGAAACATTCAGTACTTC.

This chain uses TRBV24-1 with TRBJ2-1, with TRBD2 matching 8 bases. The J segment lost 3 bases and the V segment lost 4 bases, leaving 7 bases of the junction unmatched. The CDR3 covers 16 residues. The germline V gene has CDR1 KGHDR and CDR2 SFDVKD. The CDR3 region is CATSDSPTSVYNEQFF. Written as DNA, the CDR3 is TGTGCCACCAGTGACTCGCCGACTAGCGTCTACAATGAGCAGTTCTTC.

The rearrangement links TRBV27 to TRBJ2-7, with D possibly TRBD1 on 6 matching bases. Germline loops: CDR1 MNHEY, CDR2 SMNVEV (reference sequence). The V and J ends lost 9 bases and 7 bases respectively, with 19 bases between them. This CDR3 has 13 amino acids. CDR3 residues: CARSGVSGSEQYF. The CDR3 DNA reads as TGTGCCAGGTCAGGGGTATCTGGTTCGGAGCAGTACTTC.

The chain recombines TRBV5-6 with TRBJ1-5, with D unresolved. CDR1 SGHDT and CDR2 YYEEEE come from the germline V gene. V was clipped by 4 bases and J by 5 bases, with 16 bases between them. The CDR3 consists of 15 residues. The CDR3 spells CASSTAGKVHQPQHF. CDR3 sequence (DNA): TGTGCCAGCAGCACTGCCGGGAAGGTCCATCAGCCCCAGCATTTT.

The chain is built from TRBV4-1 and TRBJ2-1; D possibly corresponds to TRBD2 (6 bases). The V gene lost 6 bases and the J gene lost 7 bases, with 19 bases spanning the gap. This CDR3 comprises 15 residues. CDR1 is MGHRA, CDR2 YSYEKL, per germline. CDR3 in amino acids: CASREGRGGLNEQFF. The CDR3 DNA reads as TGCGCCAGCAGGGAGGGACGGGGTGGTTTGAATGAGCAGTTCTTC.

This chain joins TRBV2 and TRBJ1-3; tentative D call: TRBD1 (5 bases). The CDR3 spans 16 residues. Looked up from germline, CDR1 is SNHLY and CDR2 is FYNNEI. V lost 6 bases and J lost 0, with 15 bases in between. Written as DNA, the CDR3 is TGTGCCAGCAGCAGGGTAGTTGGCCTCTCTGGAAACACCATATATTTT. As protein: CASSRVVGLSGNTIYF.

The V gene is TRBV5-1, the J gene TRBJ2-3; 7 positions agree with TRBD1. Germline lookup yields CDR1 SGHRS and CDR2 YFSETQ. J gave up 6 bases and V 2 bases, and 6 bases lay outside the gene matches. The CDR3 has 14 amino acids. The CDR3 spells CASSLEARGDTQYF. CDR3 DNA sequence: TGCGCCAGCAGCTTAGAAGCCAGGGGGGATACGCAGTATTTT.

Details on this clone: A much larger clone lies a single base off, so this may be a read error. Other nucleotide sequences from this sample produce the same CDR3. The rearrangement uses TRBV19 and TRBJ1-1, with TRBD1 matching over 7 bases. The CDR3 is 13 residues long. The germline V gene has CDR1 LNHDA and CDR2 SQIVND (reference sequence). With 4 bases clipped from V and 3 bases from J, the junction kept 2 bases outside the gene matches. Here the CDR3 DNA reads TGTGCCAGTAGTACCACAGGGGACACTGAAGCTTTCTTT. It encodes CASSTTGDTEAFF. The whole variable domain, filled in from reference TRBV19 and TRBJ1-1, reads DGGITQSPKYLFRKEGQNVTLSCEQNLNHDAMYWYRQDPGQGLRLIYYSQIVNDFQKGDIAEGYSVSREKKESFPLTVTSAQKNPTAFYLCASSTTGDTEAFFGQGTRLTVV.

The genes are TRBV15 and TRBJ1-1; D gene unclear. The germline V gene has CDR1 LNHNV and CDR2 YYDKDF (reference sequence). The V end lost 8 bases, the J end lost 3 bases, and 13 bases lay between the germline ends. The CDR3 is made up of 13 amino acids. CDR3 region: CATAQVGYTEAFF. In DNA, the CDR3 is TGTGCCACCGCCCAGGTCGGTTACACTGAAGCTTTCTTT.

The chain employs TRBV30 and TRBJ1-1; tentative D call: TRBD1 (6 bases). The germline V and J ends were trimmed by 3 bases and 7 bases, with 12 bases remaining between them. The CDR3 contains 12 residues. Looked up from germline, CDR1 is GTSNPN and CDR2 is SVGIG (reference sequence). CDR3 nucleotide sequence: TGTGCCTGGAGCGACCGGGACATTGAAGCTTTCTTT. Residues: CAWSDRDIEAFF.

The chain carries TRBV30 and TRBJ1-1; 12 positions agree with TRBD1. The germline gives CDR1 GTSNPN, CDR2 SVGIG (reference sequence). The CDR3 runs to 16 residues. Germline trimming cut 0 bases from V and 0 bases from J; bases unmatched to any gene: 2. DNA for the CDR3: TGTGCCTGGAGTGTAGGGACAGGGGGCATGAACACTGAAGCTTTCTTT. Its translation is CAWSVGTGGMNTEAFF.

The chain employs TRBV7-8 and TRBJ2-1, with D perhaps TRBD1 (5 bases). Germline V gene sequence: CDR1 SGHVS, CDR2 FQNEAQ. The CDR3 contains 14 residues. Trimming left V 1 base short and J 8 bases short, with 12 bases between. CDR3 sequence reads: CASSLENQGYEQFF. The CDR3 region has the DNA TGTGCCAGCAGCTTAGAGAATCAGGGTTATGAGCAGTTCTTC.

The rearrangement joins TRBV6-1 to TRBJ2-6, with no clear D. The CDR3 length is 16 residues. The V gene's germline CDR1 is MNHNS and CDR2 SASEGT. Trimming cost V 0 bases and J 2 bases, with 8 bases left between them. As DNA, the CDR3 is TGTGCCAGCAGTGAAGCCGCAGGCCCTGGGGCCAACGTCCTGACTTTC. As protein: CASSEAAGPGANVLTF.

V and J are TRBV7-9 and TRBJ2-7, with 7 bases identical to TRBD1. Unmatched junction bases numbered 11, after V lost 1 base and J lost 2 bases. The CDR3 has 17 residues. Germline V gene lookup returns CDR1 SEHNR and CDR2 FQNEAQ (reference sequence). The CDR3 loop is CASSLGDRALLPYEQYF. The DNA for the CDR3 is TGTGCCAGCAGCTTAGGAGACAGGGCCCTCCTTCCCTACGAGCAGTACTTC.

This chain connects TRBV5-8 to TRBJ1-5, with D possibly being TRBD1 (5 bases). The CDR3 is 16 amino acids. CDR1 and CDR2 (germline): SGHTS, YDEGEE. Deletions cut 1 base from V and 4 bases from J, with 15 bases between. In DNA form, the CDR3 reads TGTGCCAGCAGCTTGTTGACCACGGGGGGTAATCAGCCCCAGCATTTT. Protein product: CASSLLTTGGNQPQHF.

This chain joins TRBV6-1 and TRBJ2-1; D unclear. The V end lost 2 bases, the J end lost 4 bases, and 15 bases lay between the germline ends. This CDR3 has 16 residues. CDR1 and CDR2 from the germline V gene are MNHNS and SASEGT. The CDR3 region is CASSETTLLRYNEQFF. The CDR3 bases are TGTGCCAGCAGTGAAACTACCCTACTGAGATACAATGAGCAGTTCTTC.